The next 11 T cell receptor beta chains were all read from a single sample in a study of T cell changes during pregnancy in multiple sclerosis. Sequenced by immunoSEQ multiplex PCR; TCRdb stores in-frame clones only, minus some. The sample lists under 100,000 clones; 90% to 95% were seen once. Sequencing used peripheral blood, obtained in the second trimester of pregnancy. Receptor source: a female donor with multiple sclerosis, enrolled in a pregnancy study.

V is TRBV21-1 and J is TRBJ2-1; the D segment call TRBD2 is taken from the table without a DNA check. TRBV21-1 is recorded as a pseudogene. The CDR3 is made up of 16 amino acids. In DNA, the CDR3 is TGTGCCAGCAGCACGGCTATAGCGGGAGAGTATTGTGAGCAGTTCTTC. It specifies CASSTAIAGEYCEQFF.

The chain is built from TRBV4-2 and TRBJ2-1, with 9 bases fitting TRBD2. V gave up 0 bases and J gave up 9 bases; unmatched junction bases: 12. CDR1 and CDR2 from the germline V gene are LGHNA and YNFKEQ. The CDR3 covers 17 residues. CDR3 protein: CASSQDLSGSYAGEQFF. For the CDR3, the DNA is TGTGCCAGCAGCCAAGACCTTAGCGGGAGTTACGCCGGTGAGCAGTTCTTC.

The genes are TRBV7-3 and TRBJ2-1, with D possibly matching TRBD1 (5 bases). The CDR3 is made up of 13 amino acids. Germline V CDR1 and CDR2: SGHTA, FQGTGA. The germline V and J ends were trimmed by 5 bases and 6 bases, with 11 bases remaining between them. CDR3 nucleotides: TGTGCCAGCAGCCCAGGACACCGCAATGAGCAGTTCTTC. This gives the protein CASSPGHRNEQFF.

The chain combines TRBV5-6 with TRBJ1-4, with 8 bases identical to TRBD1. Germline V CDR1 and CDR2: SGHDT, YYEEEE. Unmatched junction bases numbered 10, after V lost 3 bases and J lost 3 bases. There are 17 residues in the CDR3. This CDR3 is CASSWRGVGQANEKLFF. The CDR3 coding sequence is TGTGCCAGCAGCTGGAGGGGTGTGGGACAGGCTAATGAAAAACTGTTTTTT.

The chain uses TRBV9 and TRBJ1-1; perhaps TRBD1 as D (6 bases). Germline-derived CDR1 and CDR2 are SGDLS and YYNGEE. The CDR3 has 17 residues. Deletions cut 4 bases from V and 2 bases from J, with 21 bases between. Written as DNA, the CDR3 is TGTGCCAGCAGCCCAGAGGGGGGGGCAGGTCGCAACACTGAAGCTTTCTTT. This gives the protein CASSPEGGAGRNTEAFF.

The chain carries TRBV14 and TRBJ2-7; 7 bases match TRBD1. CDR3 length equals 16 residues. V dropped 5 bases and J dropped 0; count of bases not matched to a gene: 10. The germline CDR1 and CDR2 sequences are SGHDN and FVKESK. In nucleotides, the CDR3 is TGTGCCAGCAGCAGATTGCCGGGACAGCCCTCCTACGAGCAGTACTTC. The encoded protein is CASSRLPGQPSYEQYF.

The rearrangement uses TRBV10-3 and TRBJ1-4; the match to TRBD1 covers 7 bases. Germline V gene lookup returns CDR1 ENHRY and CDR2 SYGVKD. Trimming at V came to 2 bases and at J to 7 bases, leaving 4 bases not matched to a gene. The CDR3 contains 14 residues. The CDR3 here is CAISEPRTGEKLFF. The CDR3 DNA reads TGTGCCATCAGTGAGCCCCGGACAGGTGAAAAACTGTTTTTT.

The gene calls are TRBV9 and TRBJ2-3, with TRBD2 as a possible D gene (6 bases). CDR3 length equals 15 residues. Germline V gene sequence: CDR1 SGDLS, CDR2 YYNGEE. V was trimmed by 2 bases and J by 3 bases, leaving 13 bases between them. This CDR3 is CASSVTGTQTDTQYF. CDR3 bases: TGTGCCAGCAGCGTGACCGGGACTCAGACAGATACGCAGTATTTT.

This clone was seen once. The chain joins TRBV5-4 to TRBJ2-1; a possible D gene is TRBD2 (6 bases). CDR3 length equals 15 residues. Germline V gives CDR1 SGHNT, CDR2 YYREEE (reference sequence). Trimming pared 3 bases from V and 5 bases from J, leaving 15 bases between. In DNA, the CDR3 is TGTGCCAGCAGCTCCAACCGGGACTCAGACAATGAGCAGTTCTTC. It yields the protein CASSSNRDSDNEQFF.

This rearrangement joins TRBV7-9 to TRBJ1-1; TRBD1 matches 7 bases. Trimming took 5 bases from V and 1 from J; bases not matched to a gene: 4. CDR1 and CDR2 (germline): SEHNR, FQNEAQ (reference sequence). This CDR3 contains 14 residues. This chain's CDR3 is CASSSRTGNTEAFF. The DNA of the CDR3 is TGTGCCAGCAGCAGCCGGACAGGGAACACTGAAGCTTTCTTT.

The chain recombines TRBV4-1 with TRBJ1-5; 8 positions match TRBD1. Trimming cost V 0 bases and J 1 base; bases outside gene matches: 5. CDR1 and CDR2 from the germline V gene are MGHRA and YSYEKL. This CDR3 has 17 amino acids. The CDR3 nucleotides are TGCGCCAGCAGCCAAGATTGGACAGGGAAGAGCAATCAGCCCCAGCATTTT. Translating it yields CASSQDWTGKSNQPQHF.